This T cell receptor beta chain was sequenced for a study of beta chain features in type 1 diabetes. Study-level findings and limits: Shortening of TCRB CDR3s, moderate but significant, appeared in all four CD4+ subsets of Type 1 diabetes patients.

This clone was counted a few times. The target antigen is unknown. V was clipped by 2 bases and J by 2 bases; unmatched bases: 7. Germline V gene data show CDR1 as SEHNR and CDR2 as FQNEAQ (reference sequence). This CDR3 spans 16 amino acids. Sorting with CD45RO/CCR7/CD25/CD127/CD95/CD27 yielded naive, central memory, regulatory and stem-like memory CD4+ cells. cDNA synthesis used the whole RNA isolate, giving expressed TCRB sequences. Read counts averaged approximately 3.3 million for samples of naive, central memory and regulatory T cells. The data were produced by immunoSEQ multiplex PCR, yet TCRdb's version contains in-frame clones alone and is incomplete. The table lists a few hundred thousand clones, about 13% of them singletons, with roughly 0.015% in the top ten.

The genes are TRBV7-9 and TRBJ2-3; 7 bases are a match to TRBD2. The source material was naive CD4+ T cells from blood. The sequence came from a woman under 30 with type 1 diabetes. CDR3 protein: CASSLFLAVFTDTQYF. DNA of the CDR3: TGTGCCAGCAGCTTATTTCTAGCGGTTTTCACAGATACGCAGTATTTT.